The 26 T cell receptor beta chains in this list originate from one sample, sequenced in a study of T-cell memory formation after mild COVID-19. MiXCR was run by TCRdb on the 5' RACE reads, yielding one entry per CDR3 protein. The sample holds 550,000 to 600,000 distinct CDR3 sequences, around a sixth seen once. Sequenced material: PBMCs or a T cell subset sorted from them (not recorded which). These receptor sequences come from an adult woman who had mild COVID-19 (a few samples of this study predate the infection). Cell type and time point are not known.

This clonotype has ten or more counts. V usage is TRBV12-3 or TRBV12-4 and J usage is TRBJ2-1; perhaps D is TRBD1 or TRBD2 (5 bases each). The length of the CDR3 is 14 residues. The ends were cut back, 4 bases at V and 2 bases at J, with 9 bases in the middle. The CDR3 nucleotides are TGTGCCAGCAGTTCTAGCAGGGCCTACAATGAGCAGTTCTTC. Protein: CASSSSRAYNEQFF.

This clonotype was recorded a few times. This chain connects TRBV5-6 to TRBJ2-3; D is ambiguous. Germline V gene data show CDR1 as SGHDT and CDR2 as YYEEEE. Trimming left V 1 base short and J 6 bases short, with 6 bases between. The CDR3 has 12 residues. CDR3 region: CASSLTFDTQYF. CDR3 DNA sequence: TGTGCCAGCAGCTTGACATTTGATACGCAGTATTTT.

This clonotype appeared a few times. The chain carries TRBV18 and TRBJ2-2; perhaps TRBD1 as D (5 bases). Trimming took 3 bases from V and 2 from J, leaving 16 bases between them. The CDR3 is 17 residues long. Germline V CDR1 and CDR2: KGHSH, LQKENI. CDR3 DNA: TGTGCCAGCTCACCGCAAAGACAGCTACCTAACACCGGGGAGCTGTTTTTT. It is translated as CASSPQRQLPNTGELFF.

In its sample, this clonotype was seen a few times. J is TRBJ2-7 and V is TRBV9; the D gene is possibly TRBD1 (6 bases). V was trimmed by 4 bases and J by 7 bases, leaving 15 bases between them. Per germline, CDR1 SGDLS and CDR2 YYNGEE. CDR3 length equals 13 residues. CDR3 DNA: TGTGCCAGCAGCTTTGGGACAACGGGGGAGCAGTACTTC. Translated, it gives CASSFGTTGEQYF.

This clonotype was observed a handful of times. The genes are TRBV11-2 and TRBJ1-1; no definite D call. This CDR3 is 14 amino acids long. V lost 1 base to trimming and J lost 6 bases, with 12 bases between them. CDR1 is SGHAT and CDR2 is FQNNGV in the germline V gene. The CDR3 coding sequence is TGTGCCAGCAGCTTAGTACCCCAGGCATCTGAAGCTTTCTTT. Translated: CASSLVPQASEAFF.

The rearrangement uses TRBV18 and TRBJ2-3, with a weak D call TRBD1 (6 bases). This CDR3 region has 14 residues. V gave up 3 bases and J gave up 5 bases, with 12 bases separating them. CDR1 KGHSH and CDR2 LQKENI come from the germline V gene. The CDR3: CASSPNVGGDTQYF. The CDR3 region has the DNA TGTGCCAGCTCACCGAACGTAGGGGGAGATACGCAGTATTTT.

This chain joins TRBV5-6 and TRBJ2-7, with D unclear. V was cut by 4 bases and J by 2 bases, with 13 bases left in between. The V gene's germline CDR1 is SGHDT and CDR2 YYEEEE. The CDR3 is 14 residues long. CDR3 residues: CASSVRHVTYEQYF. Here the CDR3 DNA reads TGTGCCAGCAGCGTGCGTCATGTTACCTACGAGCAGTACTTC.

This clonotype was recorded a few times. The chain combines TRBV25-1 with TRBJ2-5; tentatively, D is TRBD1 or TRBD2 (5 bases each). The germline CDR1 and CDR2 sequences are MGHDK and SYGVNS. V was clipped by 3 bases and J by 5 bases, with 13 bases between them. The CDR3 consists of 14 residues. The CDR3 here is CASSEGVMAETQYF. The CDR3, as DNA: TGTGCCAGCAGTGAGGGGGTGATGGCGGAGACCCAGTACTTC.

V is TRBV5-1 and J is TRBJ1-5; D might be TRBD1 (5 bases). Germline loops: CDR1 SGHRS, CDR2 YFSETQ. The CDR3 has 16 amino acids. The V end was cut by 0 bases, the J end by 0 bases, with 10 bases between. The CDR3 sequence is CASSLGDGNSNQPQHF. CDR3 sequence (DNA): TGCGCCAGCAGCTTGGGGGACGGTAATAGCAATCAGCCCCAGCATTTT. The variable domain in full, completed from reference TRBV5-1 and TRBJ1-5, reads KAGVTQTPRYLIKTRGQQVTLSCSPISGHRSVSWYQQTPGQGLQFLFEYFSETQRNKGNFPGRFSGRQFSNSRSEMNVSTLELGDSALYLCASSLGDGNSNQPQHFGDGTRLSIL.

V is TRBV15 and J is TRBJ2-7, with 7 bases matching TRBD2. Germline V gives CDR1 LNHNV, CDR2 YYDKDF (reference sequence). The CDR3 has 14 residues. Trimming at V came to 6 bases and at J to 2 bases, leaving 7 bases not matched to a gene. The CDR3 loop reads CATSAGVLTYEQYF. CDR3 nucleotides: TGTGCCACCAGTGCGGGGGTACTCACCTACGAGCAGTACTTC.

The V gene is TRBV6-6, the J gene TRBJ1-1; 8 positions match TRBD1. Germline V gives CDR1 MNHNY, CDR2 SVGAGI (reference sequence). Unmatched junction bases numbered 4, after V lost 4 bases and J lost 9 bases. The CDR3 spans 12 residues. The CDR3 here is CASSLSGGQAFF. DNA of the CDR3: TGTGCCAGCAGTTTGTCAGGGGGCCAAGCTTTCTTT.

The rearrangement joins TRBV6-1 to TRBJ1-2; D gene uncertain. Trimming removed 1 base at V and 5 bases at J, with 14 bases between. Germline CDR1 MNHNS, CDR2 SASEGT. This CDR3 is 15 amino acids long. The CDR3 nucleotides are TGTGCCAGCAGTGAAGTACACGGGGTTGGGTATGGCTACACCTTC. Residues: CASSEVHGVGYGYTF.

This clonotype was seen only a few times. The chain joins TRBV5-1 to TRBJ2-7; D is possibly TRBD1 (5 bases). The CDR3 totals 14 residues. V lost 4 bases, J lost 4 bases, and 15 bases lay in between. CDR1 is SGHRS, CDR2 YFSETQ, per germline. CDR3 nucleotide sequence: TGCGCCAGCAGCACTCCGCTAGGGGCGTACGAGCAGTACTTC. Its protein product is CASSTPLGAYEQYF.

The chain couples TRBV18 to TRBJ1-1; D is uncertain. This CDR3 has 15 residues. V lost 3 bases, J lost 7 bases, and 18 bases lay in between. The germline CDR1 and CDR2 sequences are KGHSH and LQKENI. CDR3 in amino acids: CASSPGPGGVGEAFF. CDR3 in DNA: TGTGCCAGCTCACCTGGACCGGGCGGAGTAGGTGAAGCTTTCTTT. Together with reference TRBV18 and TRBJ1-1, the CDR3 gives the full variable domain: NAGVMQNPRHLVRRRGQEARLRCSPMKGHSHVYWYRQLPEEGLKFMVYLQKENIIDESGMPKERFSAEFPKEGPSILRIQQVVRGDSAAYFCASSPGPGGVGEAFFGQGTRLTVV.

At least ten counts were recorded for this clonotype. The chain has TRBV19 and TRBJ2-2; D gene ambiguous. V lost 7 bases to trimming and J lost 5 bases, with 20 bases between them. Germline loops: CDR1 LNHDA, CDR2 SQIVND (reference sequence). The CDR3 spans 16 residues. CDR3 DNA: TGTGCCAGTATTCGAACAGATCAGCAACGGACCGGGGAGCTGTTTTTT. It translates to CASIRTDQQRTGELFF.

The chain couples TRBV25-1 to TRBJ1-2, with TRBD1 matching 9 bases. V trimming: 2 bases; J trimming: 0 bases; junction bases outside the gene matches: 4. Looked up from germline, CDR1 is MGHDK and CDR2 is SYGVNS. This CDR3 has 16 residues. CDR3 region: CASSEHGTGPNYGYTF. The CDR3 coding sequence is TGTGCCAGCAGTGAACACGGGACAGGGCCTAACTATGGCTACACCTTC.

This clonotype was counted only a few times. In DNA form, the CDR3 reads TGTGCCAGCAGTCTCACTAAGAGTGAGCAGTTCTTC. Translating gives CASSLTKSEQFF. V gene TRBV12-3 or TRBV12-4 combines with J gene TRBJ2-1; D gene uncertain. This CDR3 region has 12 residues. V shed 5 bases and J shed 9 bases, with 11 bases lying between them.

The chain is built from TRBV11-2 and TRBJ2-7, with D possibly TRBD2 on 6 matching bases. The CDR3 contains 14 residues. V was pared by 3 bases and J by 2 bases, with 11 bases between. CDR1 SGHAT and CDR2 FQNNGV come from the germline V gene. CDR3: CASSLARETYEQYF. Here the CDR3 DNA reads TGTGCCAGCAGCTTGGCCCGGGAGACCTACGAGCAGTACTTC.

The CDR3 DNA sequence: TGTGCCAGCAGTCCTAGCGGGGGGGCCGGCGAGCAGTACTTC. This encodes CASSPSGGAGEQYF. The V and J genes are TRBV12-3 or TRBV12-4 and TRBJ2-7; 12 bases fit TRBD2. V dropped 5 bases and J dropped 6; count of bases not matched to a gene: 5. The CDR3 totals 14 residues.

The chain couples TRBV11-2 to TRBJ2-3; D is undetermined. The length of the CDR3 is 12 residues. V lost 4 bases, J lost 4 bases, and 6 bases lay in between. Germline CDR1 and CDR2: SGHAT and FQNNGV. CDR3 amino acids: CASSSQPDTQYF. The CDR3 nucleotides are TGTGCCAGCAGCTCTCAGCCAGATACGCAGTATTTT.

At least ten counts were recorded for this clonotype. This rearrangement joins TRBV5-1 to TRBJ2-1; D perhaps matches TRBD2 (5 bases). The CDR3 covers 14 residues. Trimming shortened V by 4 bases and J by 9 bases, and 17 bases separated the two germline ends. Germline CDR1 SGHRS, CDR2 YFSETQ. The DNA of the CDR3 is TGCGCCAGCAGCGACCGGGGAATTTCTCGTGAGCAGTTCTTC. It translates to CASSDRGISREQFF.

The chain combines TRBV7-6 with TRBJ2-5, with 13 nucleotides matching TRBD2. Trimming removed 5 bases from V and 1 base from J; junction bases left unmatched: 4. This CDR3 is 16 amino acids long. Germline assignment: CDR1 SGHVS and CDR2 FNYEAQ. Here the CDR3 reads CASSKGTSGAQETQYF. The CDR3 region has the DNA TGTGCCAGCAGCAAAGGGACTAGCGGGGCCCAAGAGACCCAGTACTTC.

The chain is built from TRBV7-2 and TRBJ1-5; 10 bases are a match to TRBD1. The V gene end was trimmed by 4 bases and the J gene end by 0 bases; junction bases not matched to a gene: 6. The CDR3 runs 17 residues. Germline V gene sequence: CDR1 SGHTA, CDR2 FQGNSA. The chain's CDR3 is CASSSPGQGISNQPQHF. CDR3 in DNA: TGTGCCAGCAGCTCTCCGGGACAGGGGATTAGCAATCAGCCCCAGCATTTT.

Here the CDR3 DNA reads TGCAGTCCCTTTAGGGACAGGGGACGCAATCAGCCCCAGCATTTT. As protein: CSPFRDRGRNQPQHF. The chain employs TRBV20-1 and TRBJ1-5, with TRBD1 matching over 10 bases. This CDR3 contains 15 residues. J lost 2 bases, V lost 8 bases, and 9 bases had no gene match. The germline V gene encodes CDR1 DFQATT and CDR2 SNEGSKA (reference sequence).

This clonotype was counted a few times. The chain joins TRBV27 to TRBJ2-2, with D hard to call. Deletions cut 5 bases from V and 8 bases from J, with 12 bases between. Germline CDR1 is MNHEY and CDR2 is SMNVEV (reference sequence). The CDR3 sequence is 13 residues long. The CDR3 DNA reads TGTGCCAGCAGTCCACTGACGAGAGGGGAGCTGTTTTTT. Translating gives CASSPLTRGELFF.

The chain is built from TRBV20-1 and TRBJ2-5; D is unresolved. CDR1 is DFQATT, CDR2 SNEGSKA, per germline (reference sequence). This CDR3 is 12 amino acids long. Trimming cost V 4 bases and J 1 base, with 7 bases left between them. CDR3 coding DNA: TGCAGTGCTACGGCCAGCCAAGAGACCCAGTACTTC. It specifies CSATASQETQYF.